A single sample gave rise to the 32 T cell receptor beta chains below, sequenced in a study of somatic mutations in cytotoxic T cells in rheumatoid arthritis. Generated by immunoSEQ multiplex PCR, the TCRdb table keeps only in-frame clones and is missing some. The sample lists roughly 15,000 clones; 82% were seen once. Sequenced material: CD8+ T cells sorted from blood. The receptors shown here come from an adult with rheumatoid arthritis.

The V and J genes are TRBV28 and TRBJ1-2, with TRBD1 matching 8 bases. After removal of 4 bases from V and 8 bases from J, the junction contained 12 bases not matched to a gene. Germline lookup yields CDR1 MDHEN and CDR2 SYDVKM. The CDR3 loop spans 15 amino acids. This CDR3 is CASSSPRQGAGGYTF. CDR3 in DNA: TGTGCCAGCAGTTCCCCCCGGCAGGGGGCCGGGGGCTACACCTTC.

The V and J genes are TRBV4-1 and TRBJ2-7; the D call may be TRBD1 or TRBD2 (7 bases each). V was shortened by 3 bases and J by 6 bases, with 27 bases between the two germline ends. Germline V gene lookup returns CDR1 MGHRA and CDR2 YSYEKL. The CDR3 sequence is 18 residues long. CDR3 DNA: TGCGCCAGCAGCCACGACAGGGCCTTCCTAGCGGAGGACGCCGAGCAGTACTTC. Its protein product is CASSHDRAFLAEDAEQYF.

This sequence joins TRBV11-2 and TRBJ2-7, with 8 bases fitting TRBD2. The germline V gene encodes CDR1 SGHAT and CDR2 FQNNGV. This CDR3 region has 16 residues. Trimming took 3 bases from V and 2 from J; bases not matched to a gene: 9. CDR3 protein: CASSFSPGLVAYEQYF. The CDR3 region has the DNA TGTGCCAGCAGCTTCTCCCCGGGACTAGTGGCCTACGAGCAGTACTTC.

The chain employs TRBV7-9 and TRBJ1-1; D gene ambiguous. This CDR3 has 13 residues. V lost 2 bases to trimming and J lost 1 base, with 5 bases between them. Germline CDR1 and CDR2: SEHNR and FQNEAQ (reference sequence). The CDR3 spells CASSLPPNTEAFF. CDR3 nucleotides: TGTGCCAGCAGCTTACCACCGAACACTGAAGCTTTCTTT. The variable domain in full, completed from reference TRBV7-9 and TRBJ1-1, reads DTGVSQNPRHKITKRGQNVTFRCDPISEHNRLYWYRQTLGQGPEFLTYFQNEAQLEKSRLLSDRFSAERPKGSFSTLEIQRTEQGDSAMYLCASSLPPNTEAFFGQGTRLTVV.

V and J are TRBV27 and TRBJ2-7; D is unresolved. The CDR3 contains 14 residues. The V and J ends lost 2 bases and 0 bases respectively, with 8 bases between them. Germline V gives CDR1 MNHEY, CDR2 SMNVEV (reference sequence). In DNA form, the CDR3 reads TGTGCCAGCAGTTTAATGGGAAGCTCCTACGAGCAGTACTTC. Amino acid sequence: CASSLMGSSYEQYF.

There are a few counts of this clone. The chain couples TRBV10-1 to TRBJ2-2; perhaps TRBD2 as D (5 bases). The CDR3 extends over 16 amino acids. Trimming shortened V by 0 bases and J by 9 bases, and 17 bases separated the two germline ends. CDR1 is WNHNN and CDR2 is SYGVQD in the germline V gene (reference sequence). CDR3 protein: CASSESTGSPGRELFF. The CDR3 DNA follows: TGCGCCAGCAGTGAGTCTACGGGATCCCCAGGCCGGGAGCTGTTTTTT.

The CDR3 nucleotides read TGTGCCAGCAGCTCCGAACTAGCGGGGGTCTACAATGAGCAGTTCTTC. It is translated as CASSSELAGVYNEQFF. The genes are TRBV11-2 and TRBJ2-1, with 11 bases matching TRBD2. CDR1 is SGHAT and CDR2 is FQNNGV in the germline V gene. This CDR3 has 16 residues. The V and J ends lost 4 bases and 3 bases, in that order; junction bases with no gene match: 5.

The genes are TRBV14 and TRBJ1-1, with no clear D. CDR3 length: 14 amino acids. Trimming took off 0 bases at V and 6 bases at J, with 11 bases between the two ends. CDR1 and CDR2 (germline): SGHDN, FVKESK. The CDR3 coding sequence is TGTGCCAGCAGCCAAGATGAGGGCGGTCCTGAAGCTTTCTTT. It specifies CASSQDEGGPEAFF.

Here the CDR3 DNA reads TGTGCCAGCACGGTGGCGCAGGGGGCCTACGAGCAGTACTTC. Translating gives CASTVAQGAYEQYF. The rearrangement links TRBV2 to TRBJ2-7, with 7 nucleotides matching TRBD1. Trimming took 7 bases from V and 2 from J; bases not matched to a gene: 8. The CDR3 loop spans 14 amino acids. Looked up from germline, CDR1 is SNHLY and CDR2 is FYNNEI. The full variable domain, its missing parts supplied by reference TRBV2 and TRBJ2-7, is EPEVTQTPSHQVTQMGQEVILRCVPISNHLYFYWYRQILGQKVEFLVSFYNNEISEKSEIFDDQFSVERPDGSNFTLKIRSTKLEDSAMYFCASTVAQGAYEQYFGPGTRLTVT.

This chain uses TRBV13 with TRBJ2-7; 10 nucleotides match TRBD2. Germline CDR1 and CDR2: PRHDT and FYEKMQ (reference sequence). The CDR3 is 14 residues long. V lost 4 bases to trimming and J lost 4 bases; unmatched junction nucleotides: 4. DNA for the CDR3: TGTGCCAGCAGCTCAGGACTAGCGGCATACGAGCAGTACTTC. This sequence encodes CASSSGLAAYEQYF.

In its sample, this clone was seen a few times. The CDR3 DNA reads as TGTGCCAGCAGCCAAGAAACGGACGAAGGCCCCTCCTACGAGCAGTACTTC. Translation: CASSQETDEGPSYEQYF. This chain joins TRBV4-2 and TRBJ2-7; D unclear. Germline V gives CDR1 LGHNA, CDR2 YNFKEQ. CDR3 size: 17 residues. Trimming removed 0 bases from V and 0 bases from J, with 15 bases in between.

V is TRBV4-2 and J is TRBJ2-3; a possible D gene is TRBD2 (5 bases). This CDR3 contains 17 residues. Germline V lookup: CDR1 LGHNA, CDR2 YNFKEQ. V was pared by 0 bases and J by 0 bases, with 13 bases between. The CDR3 sequence: CASSQDDYLGSTDTQYF. The CDR3 nucleotides are TGTGCCAGCAGCCAAGACGACTACCTGGGGAGCACAGATACGCAGTATTTT.

The chain has TRBV10-2 and TRBJ2-3; 8 nucleotides align to TRBD2. The CDR3 is 15 residues long. V gave up 6 bases and J gave up 4 bases; unmatched junction bases: 9. From germline, CDR1 is WSHSY and CDR2 SAAADI. Written as DNA, the CDR3 is TGCGCCAGCAGAGTTCAGCGGGAGCGATCAGATACGCAGTATTTT. As protein: CASRVQRERSDTQYF.

This clone has just one count. The J gene is TRBJ2-1, the V gene TRBV6-1; no firm D call. This CDR3 comprises 14 residues. V lost 2 bases and J 2 bases, leaving 7 bases between the germline ends. Germline lookup yields CDR1 MNHNS and CDR2 SASEGT. CDR3 DNA: TGTGCCAGCAGTGAATATTACCCCTACAATGAGCAGTTCTTC. Translated, it gives CASSEYYPYNEQFF.

The rearrangement uses TRBV7-8 and TRBJ1-1; D perhaps matches TRBD1 (6 bases). The V and J ends lost 2 bases and 9 bases respectively, with 16 bases between them. The CDR3 extends over 14 amino acids. Germline-derived CDR1 and CDR2 are SGHVS and FQNEAQ. The CDR3 nucleotides read TGTGCCAGCAGCTTAACGAAAGGGACACTAAAAGCTTTCTTT. Its translation: CASSLTKGTLKAFF.

V and J are TRBV15 and TRBJ2-5, with 10 bases that match TRBD1. The length of the CDR3 is 14 residues. Germline V gene lookup returns CDR1 LNHNV and CDR2 YYDKDF (reference sequence). The trim removed 8 bases at V and 4 bases at J, leaving 7 bases unmatched. This CDR3 is CATGGTGAGETQYF. The CDR3 region has the DNA TGTGCCACCGGAGGGACAGGGGCCGGAGAGACCCAGTACTTC.

This clone occurred a few times. The V call is TRBV18, the J call TRBJ2-7; TRBD1 matches 7 bases. The J segment lost 5 bases and the V segment lost 4 bases, leaving 11 bases of the junction unmatched. The V gene's germline CDR1 is KGHSH and CDR2 LQKENI. The CDR3 totals 15 residues. In DNA form, the CDR3 reads TGTGCCAGCTCACTATCCGGGCAGGGGGTTAACGAGCAGTACTTC. Residues: CASSLSGQGVNEQYF.

The chain uses TRBV9 and TRBJ2-5, with 7 bases aligning to TRBD2. Germline V lookup: CDR1 SGDLS, CDR2 YYNGEE. The CDR3 has 15 amino acids. V was clipped by 0 bases and J by 5 bases; unmatched bases: 7. The CDR3 protein is CASSVGGGSSETQYF. The CDR3 DNA follows: TGTGCCAGCAGCGTAGGCGGGGGTAGTTCGGAGACCCAGTACTTC.

J is TRBJ1-2 and V is TRBV19, with 7 bases fitting TRBD1. The CDR3 is 15 residues long. After removal of 1 base from V and 7 bases from J, the junction contained 9 bases not matched to a gene. CDR1 and CDR2 from the germline V gene are LNHDA and SQIVND (reference sequence). As DNA, the CDR3 is TGTGCCAGTAGTATAGGTTCGGGACAGAAATTTGGCTACACCTTC. Amino acids: CASSIGSGQKFGYTF.

V gene TRBV7-6 combines with J gene TRBJ2-3; D is uncertain. Trimming removed 1 base from V and 2 bases from J, with 10 bases in between. The CDR3 sequence is 15 residues long. The germline V gene encodes CDR1 SGHVS and CDR2 FNYEAQ. In DNA form, the CDR3 reads TGTGCCAGCAGCTTAGGTGGGCTGAACACAGATACGCAGTATTTT. This sequence encodes CASSLGGLNTDTQYF.

V is TRBV7-9 and J is TRBJ1-5, with TRBD1 matching 8 bases. J was trimmed by 5 bases and V by 5 bases; bases with no gene match: 8. This CDR3 contains 15 residues. The germline CDR1 and CDR2 sequences are SEHNR and FQNEAQ (reference sequence). CDR3 in amino acids: CASSPIDRGYQPQHF. CDR3 bases: TGTGCCAGCAGCCCCATCGACAGGGGTTATCAGCCCCAGCATTTT.

This sequence joins TRBV5-1 and TRBJ2-7; 8 bases agree with TRBD2. The CDR3 sequence is 14 residues long. From germline, CDR1 is SGHRS and CDR2 YFSETQ. The junction had 7 bases not matched to a gene; V was cut back by 6 bases and J by 2 bases. CDR3 sequence reads: CASTLFSGAYEQYF. The CDR3 bases are TGCGCCAGCACCCTGTTTAGCGGGGCCTACGAGCAGTACTTC.

This clone has only one observation. J is TRBJ1-2 and V is TRBV10-2; D unclear. Germline V gene data show CDR1 as WSHSY and CDR2 as SAAADI. This CDR3 region has 14 residues. Between the trimmed V and J ends, which lost 10 bases and 3 bases, there was a span of 18 bases. CDR3 region: CATYSDNQDYGYTF. The DNA for the CDR3 is TGCGCCACCTACAGCGACAACCAAGACTATGGCTACACCTTC.

The gene calls are TRBV6-1 and TRBJ1-4; 7 bases line up with TRBD1. This CDR3 spans 14 amino acids. The germline V gene has CDR1 MNHNS and CDR2 SASEGT. The V and J ends lost 5 bases and 5 bases, in that order; junction bases with no gene match: 5. CDR3 protein: CASSRTGENEKLFF. In DNA, the CDR3 is TGTGCCAGCAGTCGGACAGGAGAAAATGAAAAACTGTTTTTT.

The genes are TRBV7-6 and TRBJ2-7; 8 nucleotides agree with TRBD1. V lost 1 base, J lost 2 bases, and 7 bases stayed unmatched. This CDR3 is built from 16 residues. Per germline, CDR1 SGHVS and CDR2 FNYEAQ. This chain's CDR3 is CASSLEAGQGTYEQYF. The CDR3 DNA follows: TGTGCCAGCAGCTTAGAAGCCGGACAGGGAACCTACGAGCAGTACTTC.

The chain joins TRBV11-2 to TRBJ2-1; no clear D gene. Germline CDR1 SGHAT, CDR2 FQNNGV. CDR3 length: 15 residues. V was trimmed by 0 bases and J by 7 bases, leaving 13 bases between them. The CDR3 region has the DNA TGTGCCAGCAGCTTAGAGCCTCTGTTGGTAAATGAGCAGTTCTTC. Its protein product is CASSLEPLLVNEQFF.

In this sample, this clone turned up once. The chain couples TRBV19 to TRBJ2-5; D gene uncertain. Looked up from germline, CDR1 is LNHDA and CDR2 is SQIVND (reference sequence). The V end lost 0 bases, the J end lost 3 bases, and 5 bases lay between the germline ends. This CDR3 has 13 amino acids. The CDR3 region is CASSIDPEETQYF. The CDR3, as DNA: TGTGCCAGTAGTATAGACCCCGAAGAGACCCAGTACTTC.

The gene calls are TRBV7-6 and TRBJ2-3; TRBD2 might be the D (5 bases). There are 18 residues in the CDR3. Trimming pared 1 base from V and 3 bases from J, leaving 20 bases between. CDR1 is SGHVS, CDR2 FNYEAQ, per germline. CDR3: CASSLGVFASLSTDTQYF. The CDR3 DNA reads as TGTGCCAGCAGCTTAGGAGTCTTTGCTAGCTTGTCAACAGATACGCAGTATTTT.

The chain combines TRBV7-8 with TRBJ2-7; 14 bases agree with TRBD2. V dropped 5 bases and J dropped 5; count of bases not matched to a gene: 14. CDR1 and CDR2 from the germline V gene are SGHVS and FQNEAQ. The CDR3 runs 18 residues. In DNA, the CDR3 is TGTGCCAGCAGCCCTATAGGGGGGACTAGCGGGAGACCAGACGAGCAGTACTTC. Its protein product is CASSPIGGTSGRPDEQYF. Looking up the rest from reference TRBV7-8 and TRBJ2-7 gives the full variable domain: GAGVSQSPRYKVAKRGQDVALRCDPISGHVSLFWYQQALGQGPEFLTYFQNEAQLDKSGLPSDRFFAERPEGSVSTLKIQRTQQEDSAVYLCASSPIGGTSGRPDEQYFGPGTRLTVT.

This sequence joins TRBV14 and TRBJ1-1, with D hard to call. CDR1 SGHDN and CDR2 FVKESK come from the germline V gene. This CDR3 is 13 amino acids long. V was clipped by 0 bases and J by 10 bases, with 12 bases between them. For the CDR3, the DNA is TGTGCCAGCAGCCAAGAGTCGGGCCTTCGAGCTTTCTTT. Translated: CASSQESGLRAFF.

V and J are TRBV5-5 and TRBJ2-7; 11 nucleotides match TRBD2. J was trimmed by 0 bases and V by 4 bases; bases with no gene match: 6. CDR1 is SGHKS and CDR2 is YYEKEE in the germline V gene (reference sequence). The CDR3 runs to 16 residues. The DNA for the CDR3 is TGTGCCAGCAGCGCGGGACTAGCGGCCAGCTCCTACGAGCAGTACTTC. It encodes CASSAGLAASSYEQYF.

V is TRBV4-1 and J is TRBJ2-7, with D unclear. The CDR3 is 13 amino acids. V was shortened by 0 bases and J by 5 bases, with 8 bases between the two germline ends. From germline, CDR1 is MGHRA and CDR2 YSYEKL. The CDR3 region is CASSQESGNEQYF. For the CDR3, the DNA is TGCGCCAGCAGCCAAGAATCCGGCAACGAGCAGTACTTC.